This T cell receptor beta chain was obtained from a study of graft-versus-host responses after intestinal transplantation. Whole-study findings and limits: An association linked early post-transplant HvG declines with peak circulating GvH clone levels. Allografts of patients with graft-donor T cell macrochimerism showed high graft-versus-host to host-versus-graft clone ratios.

This CDR3 comprises 12 residues. Trimming cost V 1 base and J 4 bases, with 8 bases left between them. CDR1 and CDR2 from the germline V gene are GTSNPN and SVGIG (reference sequence). TCRdb's copy holds only in-frame clones and misses some; the assay was immunoSEQ multiplex PCR. The sample records around 50,000 clones, roughly nine tenths being singletons. This clone was counted a single time. Its antigen is still unknown. The chain combines TRBV30 with TRBJ2-7; perhaps TRBD2 as D (5 bases). The starting material was unstimulated CD4+ T cells sorted from spleen or lymph node cells, obtained before transplant. The receptor's source is a human donor who was the organ donor for an intestinal transplant. CDR3 protein: CAWSDGLYEQYF. In nucleotides, the CDR3 is TGTGCCTGGAGTGACGGACTTTACGAGCAGTACTTC. Full variable domain (outside the CDR3, taken from reference TRBV30 and TRBJ2-7): SQTIHQWPATLVQPVGSPLSLECTVEGTSNPNLYWYRQAAGRGLQLLFYSVGIGQISSEVPQNLSASRPQDRQFILSSKKLLLSDSGFYLCAWSDGLYEQYFGPGTRLTVT.